The 15 T cell receptor beta chains below all came from one sample that was sequenced in a study of human T cells and chemical hapten exposure. Time point described: pre-sensitization, week 0. Treatment: therapeutic diphenylcyclopropenone sensitization with weekly scalp DPC. MiXCR, applied by TCRdb to the RACE reads, yields one record per CDR3 protein. The table records about 250,000 distinct CDR3 sequences, about 7.7% of them present only once. This specimen was whole blood, taken in connection with sensitization to the hapten diphenylcyclopropenone (DPC). The receptors were sampled from a man aged 18 to 29 with alopecia areata. Some clones in this sample may be carry-over from other donors' samples.

This clonotype was counted only a few times. The chain joins TRBV6-5 to TRBJ1-2; 7 bases agree with TRBD1. Germline V gene sequence: CDR1 MNHEY, CDR2 SVGAGI. V shed 6 bases and J 4 bases; nucleotides not matched to a gene: 11. The CDR3 has 15 residues. For the CDR3, the DNA is TGTGCCAGCAGCCGGGGGGTTGACAGGGTCTATGGCTACACCTTC. It encodes CASSRGVDRVYGYTF.

This clonotype was observed a handful of times. The chain links TRBV7-9 to TRBJ2-7, with D hard to call. V gave up 5 bases and J gave up 4 bases, with 12 bases separating them. Per the germline V gene, CDR1 is SEHNR and CDR2 is FQNEAQ (reference sequence). CDR3 size: 13 residues. The CDR3 loop reads CASSPVVGYEQYV. The CDR3 nucleotides read TGTGCCAGCAGCCCAGTGGTCGGGTACGAGCAGTACGTC.

The chain recombines TRBV6-2 or TRBV6-3 with TRBJ2-5, with no clear D. Looked up from germline, CDR1 is MNHEY and CDR2 is SVGEGT. The CDR3 spans 14 residues. Trimming took 3 bases from V and 1 from J, leaving 9 bases between them. CDR3 residues: CASSYLGFQETQYF. The CDR3 bases are TGTGCCAGCAGTTATCTGGGATTCCAAGAGACCCAGTACTTC.

In nucleotides, the CDR3 is TGTGCCAGCAGGCCGGACAGGGGATCGAGGAACACTGAAGCTTTCTTT. It specifies CASRPDRGSRNTEAFF. The V call is TRBV28, the J call TRBJ1-1; TRBD1 aligns across 9 bases. This CDR3 is 16 amino acids long. Germline loops: CDR1 MDHEN, CDR2 SYDVKM. Germline trimming cut 6 bases from V and 1 base from J; bases unmatched to any gene: 9.

This clonotype showed up many times. The V call is TRBV28, the J call TRBJ2-7; the match to TRBD2 covers 16 bases. CDR1 and CDR2 from the germline V gene are MDHEN and SYDVKM. The CDR3 loop spans 19 amino acids. Trimming took 5 bases from V and 2 from J; bases not matched to a gene: 12. The CDR3 DNA reads as TGTGCCAGCAGTCCGCCGGGACTAGCGGGGGGGCCGACTCCCTACGAGCAGTACTTC. Its translation: CASSPPGLAGGPTPYEQYF.

This clonotype was seen a handful of times. The gene calls are TRBV5-6 and TRBJ2-7; D possibly uses TRBD1 or TRBD2 (5 bases each). Per the germline V gene, CDR1 is SGHDT and CDR2 is YYEEEE. The CDR3 has 15 residues. V dropped 5 bases and J dropped 3 bases, with 18 bases sitting between them. The CDR3 DNA reads TGTGCCAGCAGTCATCTAGGGACGGAGAGCTACGAGCAGTACGTC. It yields the protein CASSHLGTESYEQYV.

The chain couples TRBV6-2 or TRBV6-3 to TRBJ2-1; D not resolved. CDR3 length: 14 amino acids. Germline lookup yields CDR1 MNHEY and CDR2 SVGEGT. V was trimmed by 4 bases and J by 7 bases, leaving 14 bases between them. The DNA of the CDR3 is TGTGCCAGCAGTTCCCTCTCGCAGATGAATGAGCAGTTCTTC. It yields the protein CASSSLSQMNEQFF.

The chain is built from TRBV4-3 and TRBJ2-5, with 8 bases aligning to TRBD1. The germline V gene has CDR1 LGHNA and CDR2 YSLEER. Trimming cost V 1 base and J 4 bases; bases outside gene matches: 5. The CDR3 is 15 amino acids. CDR3 amino acids: CASSQGQGLRETQYF. The CDR3 DNA sequence: TGCGCCAGCAGCCAAGGACAGGGGTTACGAGAGACCCAGTACTTC.

The sample holds a few counts of this clonotype. This chain connects TRBV6-6 to TRBJ2-5, with D perhaps TRBD2 (7 bases). V was pared by 3 bases and J by 5 bases, with 13 bases between. CDR3 length: 14 amino acids. CDR1 is MNHNY, CDR2 SVGAGI, per germline (reference sequence). CDR3 region: CASSYWKGGETQYF. The CDR3 DNA is TGTGCCAGCAGTTATTGGAAGGGGGGGGAGACCCAGTACTTC.

There are a few counts of this clonotype. V and J are TRBV3-1 and TRBJ2-5; the D gene could be TRBD1 or TRBD2 (6 bases each). Germline values: CDR1 LGHDT, CDR2 YNNKEL (reference sequence). V lost 3 bases and J 4 bases, leaving 15 bases between the germline ends. CDR3 length equals 15 residues. This CDR3 is CASSHLPGGGETQYF. In DNA, the CDR3 is TGTGCCAGCAGCCACCTCCCCGGGGGCGGAGAGACCCAGTACTTC.

For this clonotype: A much bigger clone sits one base away, suggesting this may be a read error. This chain joins TRBV11-1 and TRBJ2-5; D unresolved. Trimming cost V 7 bases and J 3 bases, with 12 bases left between them. CDR1 SGHAT and CDR2 FQDESV come from the germline V gene (reference sequence). CDR3 length equals 13 residues. CDR3 amino acids: CASNLNREETQYF. CDR3 nucleotide sequence: TGTGCCAGCAACCTCAACAGAGAAGAGACCCAGTACTTC.

The J gene is TRBJ2-7, the V gene TRBV7-9; the D call may be TRBD1 or TRBD2 (5 bases each). Trimming removed 3 bases at V and 0 bases at J, with 12 bases between. CDR1 is SEHNR, CDR2 FQNEAQ, per germline (reference sequence). The CDR3 runs 15 residues. The CDR3 sequence is CASSFNRGSSYEQYF. The DNA for the CDR3 is TGTGCCAGCAGCTTCAACCGGGGCAGCTCCTACGAGCAGTACTTC.

This rearrangement joins TRBV4-2 to TRBJ1-1; 8 bases align to TRBD1. CDR3 length equals 16 residues. The V gene's germline CDR1 is LGHNA and CDR2 YNFKEQ. After removal of 1 base from V and 0 bases from J, the junction contained 4 bases not matched to a gene. The CDR3, as DNA: TGTGCCAGCAGCCAAGGGGGGGACAGGATGAACACTGAAGCTTTCTTT. Translated, it gives CASSQGGDRMNTEAFF.

This clonotype was counted at least ten times. This sequence joins TRBV29-1 and TRBJ2-5; TRBD2 is a possible D gene (5 bases). This CDR3 region has 13 residues. V lost 3 bases, J lost 5 bases, and 13 bases lay in between. CDR1 is SQVTM, CDR2 ANQGSEA, per germline. CDR3 protein: CSVDFGLQETQYF. DNA of the CDR3: TGCAGCGTTGATTTTGGACTGCAGGAGACCCAGTACTTC.

This rearrangement joins TRBV3-1 to TRBJ2-3, with D possibly being TRBD2 (5 bases). CDR3 length: 12 residues. Per germline, CDR1 LGHDT and CDR2 YNNKEL (reference sequence). V was shortened by 7 bases and J by 8 bases, with 13 bases between the two germline ends. This CDR3 reads CASTSSGSTQYF. CDR3 DNA: TGTGCCAGCACCTCCTCGGGGTCTACGCAGTATTTT.